A selection of T cell receptor beta chains follows, all from one sample in a study of blood T cell repertoires in COVID-19. Here immunoSEQ multiplex PCR was the method, and the copy in TCRdb shows in-frame clones only, minus some. The sample holds 150,000 to 200,000 clones, roughly 90% seen once. The sample comprised peripheral blood. The receptors originated from a man in his fifties or sixties with acute or convalescent COVID-19. The CDR3 runs from the conserved cysteine through the conserved F or W. Each record gives: D gene, V gene, J gene, clone size, CDR3 protein, CDR3 DNA. A D gene is named only where the DNA matches it firmly. Size is stated for part of the rows, as once, few or many counts, or as a class when the clone is expanded.

>.|TRBV7-6|TRBJ2-1|.
CASSFGSTVSYNEQFF
TGTGCCAGCAGCTTTGGGTCAACAGTCTCCTACAATGAGCAGTTCTTC
>.|TRBV5-1|TRBJ2-7|.
CASSWSGFAYEQYF
TGCGCCAGCAGCTGGAGTGGGTTTGCGTACGAGCAGTACTTC
>.|TRBV4-1|TRBJ2-5|.
CASSQDWAGETQYF
TGCGCCAGCAGCCAAGACTGGGCTGGGGAGACCCAGTACTTC
>.|TRBV20-1|TRBJ2-1|.
CSARLYNEQFF
TGCAGTGCTAGGTTATACAATGAGCAGTTCTTC
>.|TRBV5-6|TRBJ2-2|.
CASSTAGLGGELFF
TGTGCCAGCAGCACCGCAGGGCTGGGCGGGGAGCTGTTTTTT
>.|TRBV19|TRBJ1-2|.
CASSIDRANYGYTF
TGTGCCAGTAGTATCGATAGAGCTAACTATGGCTACACCTTC
>.|TRBV30|TRBJ2-1|.
CAWRGAREQFF
TGTGCCTGGAGGGGGGCCCGGGAGCAGTTCTTC
>TRBD2|TRBV30|TRBJ2-1|.
CAGQASGGFNEQFF
TGTGCCGGGCAGGCTAGCGGGGGTTTCAATGAGCAGTTCTTC
>.|TRBV19|TRBJ1-2|.
CASMDKGTANYGYTF
TGTGCCAGTATGGACAAAGGTACGGCTAACTATGGCTACACCTTC
>.|TRBV24-1|TRBJ2-4|once
CATSDPDSMDIQYF
TGTGCCACCAGTGATCCGGACAGTATGGACATTCAGTACTTC
>.|TRBV30|TRBJ1-5|.
CAWSVAAGVDQPQHF
TGTGCCTGGAGTGTGGCCGCAGGGGTGGATCAGCCCCAGCATTTT
>TRBD1|TRBV6-5|TRBJ2-2|.
CASSRQGNGELFF
TGTGCCAGCAGCCGACAGGGGAACGGGGAGCTGTTTTTT
>TRBD1|TRBV6-5|TRBJ1-5|.
CASSLQGDSNQPQHF
TGTGCCAGCAGTCTACAGGGGGATAGCAATCAGCCCCAGCATTTT
>.|TRBV7-8|TRBJ1-4|once
CASSLRTSNEKLFF
TGTGCCAGCAGCCTCCGGACAAGTAATGAAAAACTGTTTTTT
>TRBD1|TRBV20-1|TRBJ2-2|.
CSASHPGQTPTGELFF
TGCAGTGCTAGTCACCCGGGACAGACCCCCACCGGGGAGCTGTTTTTT
>TRBD2|TRBV11-1|TRBJ2-3|.
CASSLAAGSTDTQYF
TGTGCCAGCAGCTTAGCAGCGGGAAGCACAGATACGCAGTATTTT
>.|TRBV18|TRBJ2-1|.
CASSPGSRSYNEQFF
TGTGCCAGCTCACCCGGGAGCCGCTCCTACAATGAGCAGTTCTTC
>TRBD1|TRBV18|TRBJ1-6|.
CASSPGQGVNNSPLHF
TGTGCCAGCTCACCCGGACAGGGAGTAAATAATTCACCCCTCCACTTT
>.|TRBV5-6|TRBJ1-2|.
CASSFTGGAYTF
TGTGCCAGCAGCTTCACTGGGGGCGCCTACACCTTC
>.|TRBV19|TRBJ2-1|many
CASSMRVKDEQFF
TGTGCCAGTAGTATGAGGGTCAAGGATGAGCAGTTCTTC
>.|TRBV10-3|TRBJ1-1|.
CAISNRQASSREAFF
TGTGCCATCAGCAACCGACAGGCCTCGAGTCGTGAAGCTTTCTTT
>TRBD2|TRBV9|TRBJ2-1|once
CASSVSGRVEQFF
TGTGCCAGCAGCGTCAGCGGGAGGGTTGAGCAGTTCTTC
>TRBD1|TRBV7-2|TRBJ1-2|.
CASSILDRAAAGYTF
TGTGCCAGCAGCATTCTGGACAGGGCCGCGGCGGGCTACACCTTC